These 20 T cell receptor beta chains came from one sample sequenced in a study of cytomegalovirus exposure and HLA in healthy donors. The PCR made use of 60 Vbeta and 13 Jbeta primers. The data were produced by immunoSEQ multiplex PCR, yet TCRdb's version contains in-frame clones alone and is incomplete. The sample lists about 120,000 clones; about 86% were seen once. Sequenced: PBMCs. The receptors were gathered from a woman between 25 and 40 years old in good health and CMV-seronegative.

The CDR3 DNA follows: TGTGCCATCAGTGAAAAAGGACAGGGCAATCAGCCCCAGCATTTT. Protein product: CAISEKGQGNQPQHF. The rearrangement joins TRBV10-3 to TRBJ1-5, with 7 bases aligning to TRBD1. V shed 3 bases, J shed 2 bases, and the junction held 4 bases outside the gene matches. The CDR3 runs 15 residues. CDR1 and CDR2 (germline): ENHRY, SYGVKD.

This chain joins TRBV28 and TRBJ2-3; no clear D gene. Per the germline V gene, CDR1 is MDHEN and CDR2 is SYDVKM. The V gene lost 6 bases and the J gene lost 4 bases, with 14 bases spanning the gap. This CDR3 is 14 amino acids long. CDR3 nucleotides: TGTGCCAGCAGCCTCCGCACTCCCGCAGATACGCAGTATTTT. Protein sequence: CASSLRTPADTQYF.

CDR3 DNA sequence: TGCGCCAGCAGCCAAGATCGCGGGGCAAACACCGGGGAGCTGTTTTTT. This translates into CASSQDRGANTGELFF. The V and J genes are TRBV4-3 and TRBJ2-2, with D maybe TRBD2 (6 bases). The CDR3 length is 16 residues. V lost 0 bases, J lost 2 bases, and 10 bases lay in between. Germline V gene data show CDR1 as LGHNA and CDR2 as YSLEER.

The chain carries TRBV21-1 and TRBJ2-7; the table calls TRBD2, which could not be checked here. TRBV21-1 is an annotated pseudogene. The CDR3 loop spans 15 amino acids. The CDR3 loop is CASSKVEGQAYEQYF. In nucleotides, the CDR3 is TGTGCCAGCAGCAAAGTTGAGGGCCAGGCCTACGAGCAGTACTTC.

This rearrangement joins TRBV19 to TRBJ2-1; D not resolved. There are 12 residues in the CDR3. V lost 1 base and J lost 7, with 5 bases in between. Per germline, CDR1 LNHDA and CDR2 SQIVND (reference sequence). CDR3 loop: CASSIGQNEQFF. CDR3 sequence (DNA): TGTGCCAGTAGTATAGGACAAAATGAGCAGTTCTTC. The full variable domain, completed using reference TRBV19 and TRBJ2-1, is DGGITQSPKYLFRKEGQNVTLSCEQNLNHDAMYWYRQDPGQGLRLIYYSQIVNDFQKGDIAEGYSVSREKKESFPLTVTSAQKNPTAFYLCASSIGQNEQFFGPGTRLTVL.

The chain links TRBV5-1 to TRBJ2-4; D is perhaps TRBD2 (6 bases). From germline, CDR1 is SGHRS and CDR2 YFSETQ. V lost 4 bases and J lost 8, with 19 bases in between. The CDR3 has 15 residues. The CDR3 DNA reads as TGCGCCAGCAGCCGCGCGGGGAATGGTAACGACATTCAGTACTTC. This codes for CASSRAGNGNDIQYF.

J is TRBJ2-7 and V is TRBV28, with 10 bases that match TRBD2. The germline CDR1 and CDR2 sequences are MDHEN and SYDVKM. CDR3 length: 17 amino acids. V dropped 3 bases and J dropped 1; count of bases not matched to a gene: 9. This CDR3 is CASSFDTSGDWSYEQYF. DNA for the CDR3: TGTGCCAGCAGTTTCGACACTAGCGGGGATTGGTCCTACGAGCAGTACTTC.

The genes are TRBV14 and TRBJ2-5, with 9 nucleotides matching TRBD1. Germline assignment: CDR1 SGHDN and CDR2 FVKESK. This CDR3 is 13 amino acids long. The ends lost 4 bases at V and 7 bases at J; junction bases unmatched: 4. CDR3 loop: CASSLGQGLTQYF. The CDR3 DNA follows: TGTGCCAGCAGCCTCGGACAGGGGTTGACCCAGTACTTC.

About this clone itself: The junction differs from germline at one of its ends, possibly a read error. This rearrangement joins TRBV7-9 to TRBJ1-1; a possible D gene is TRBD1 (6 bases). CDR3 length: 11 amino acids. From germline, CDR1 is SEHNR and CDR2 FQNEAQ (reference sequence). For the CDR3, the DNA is TGTGCCAGCACCTTACAGGGTGAAGCTTTCTTT. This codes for CASTLQGEAFF.

CDR3 sequence: CASSPLPFSTSRNQPQHF. Written as DNA, the CDR3 is TGTGCCAGCTCACCACTTCCCTTTTCTACTAGTCGAAATCAGCCCCAGCATTTT. The gene calls are TRBV18 and TRBJ1-5; D unresolved. Per germline, CDR1 KGHSH and CDR2 LQKENI. This CDR3 spans 18 amino acids. The V end was cut by 1 base, the J end by 4 bases, with 20 bases between. The variable domain in full, completed from reference TRBV18 and TRBJ1-5, reads NAGVMQNPRHLVRRRGQEARLRCSPMKGHSHVYWYRQLPEEGLKFMVYLQKENIIDESGMPKERFSAEFPKEGPSILRIQQVVRGDSAAYFCASSPLPFSTSRNQPQHFGDGTRLSIL.

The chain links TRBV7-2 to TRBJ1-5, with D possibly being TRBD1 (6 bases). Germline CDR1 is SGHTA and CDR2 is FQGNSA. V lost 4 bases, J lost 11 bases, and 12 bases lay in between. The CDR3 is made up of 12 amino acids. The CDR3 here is CASSSGAGSQHF. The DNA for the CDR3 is TGTGCCAGCAGCTCAGGGGCAGGTTCCCAGCATTTT.

The DNA of the CDR3 is TGTGCCAGCTCCGTAGTAGCGGGAGGACACGAGCAGTACTTC. Protein sequence: CASSVVAGGHEQYF. This sequence joins TRBV6-1 and TRBJ2-7; TRBD2 matches 10 bases. The CDR3 has 14 residues. Germline trimming cut 8 bases from V and 5 bases from J; bases unmatched to any gene: 9. CDR1 and CDR2 (germline): MNHNS, SASEGT.

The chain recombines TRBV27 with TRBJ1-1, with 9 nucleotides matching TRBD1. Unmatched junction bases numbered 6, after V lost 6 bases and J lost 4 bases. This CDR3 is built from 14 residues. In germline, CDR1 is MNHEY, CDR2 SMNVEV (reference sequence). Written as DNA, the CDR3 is TGTGCCAGCAGGGTGGGACAGGGCAGCACTGAAGCTTTCTTT. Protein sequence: CASRVGQGSTEAFF.

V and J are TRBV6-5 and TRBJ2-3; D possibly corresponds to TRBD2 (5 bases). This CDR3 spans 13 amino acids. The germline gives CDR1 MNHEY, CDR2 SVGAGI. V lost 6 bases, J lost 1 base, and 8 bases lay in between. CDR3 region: CASRDSGTDTQYF. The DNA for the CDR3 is TGTGCCAGCAGGGACTCCGGCACAGATACGCAGTATTTT.

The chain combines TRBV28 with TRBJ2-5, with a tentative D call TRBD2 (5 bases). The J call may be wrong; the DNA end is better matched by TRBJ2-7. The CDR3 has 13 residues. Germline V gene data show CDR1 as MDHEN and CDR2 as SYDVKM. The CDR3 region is CASSFSGPYEQYF. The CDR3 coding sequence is TGTGCCAGCAGTTTCAGCGGTCCCTACGAGCAGTACTTC.

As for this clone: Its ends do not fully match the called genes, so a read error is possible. As DNA, the CDR3 is TGTTCCAGCGTTCACCCCGGACAACCTTGGTACGAGCAGTACTTC. Protein: CSSVHPGQPWYEQYF. This chain joins TRBV7-9 and TRBJ2-7, with D perhaps TRBD1 (5 bases). CDR3 size: 15 residues. CDR1 is SEHNR and CDR2 is FQNEAQ in the germline V gene (reference sequence). Complete variable domain (other parts from reference TRBV7-9 and TRBJ2-7): DTGVSQNPRHKITKRGQNVTFRCDPISEHNRLYWYRQTLGQGPEFLTYFQNEAQLEKSRLLSDRFSAERPKGSFSTLEIQRTEQGDSAMYLCSSVHPGQPWYEQYFGPGTRLTVT.

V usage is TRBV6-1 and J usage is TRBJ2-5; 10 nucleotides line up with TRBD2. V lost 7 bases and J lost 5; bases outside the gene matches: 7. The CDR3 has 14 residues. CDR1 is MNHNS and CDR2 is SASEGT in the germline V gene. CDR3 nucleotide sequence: TGTGCCAGCATCCGACTAGCGGGCTGGGAGACCCAGTACTTC. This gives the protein CASIRLAGWETQYF.

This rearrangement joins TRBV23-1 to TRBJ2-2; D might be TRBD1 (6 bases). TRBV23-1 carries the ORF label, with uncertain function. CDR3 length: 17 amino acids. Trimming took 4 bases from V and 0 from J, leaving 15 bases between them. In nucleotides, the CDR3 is TGCGCCAGCAGTCGCGAACCCAGGGGCACGAACACCGGGGAGCTGTTTTTT. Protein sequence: CASSREPRGTNTGELFF.

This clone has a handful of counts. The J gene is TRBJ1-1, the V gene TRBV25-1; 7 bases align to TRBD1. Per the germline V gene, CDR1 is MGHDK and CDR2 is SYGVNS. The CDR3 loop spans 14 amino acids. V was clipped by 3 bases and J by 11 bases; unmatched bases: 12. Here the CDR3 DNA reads TGTGCCAGCAGTGATTACCGGGACAGCCAAGCCGCTTTCTTT. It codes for CASSDYRDSQAAFF.

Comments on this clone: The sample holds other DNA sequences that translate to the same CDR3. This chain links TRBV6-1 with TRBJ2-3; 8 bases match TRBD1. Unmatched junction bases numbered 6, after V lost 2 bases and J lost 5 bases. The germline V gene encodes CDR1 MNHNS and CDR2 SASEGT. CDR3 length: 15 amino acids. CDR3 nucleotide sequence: TGTGCCAGCAGTGAACCGGGACAGGCAGGAGATACGCAGTATTTT. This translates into CASSEPGQAGDTQYF.